This TCR beta chain stems from a study of post-analysis software for immune sequencing data. Study in general: Courses of disease covered relapsing-remitting, secondary progressive and progressive-relapsing multiple sclerosis. Overall study results and limits: Analysis by F measure revealed that same-batch samples clustered strongly together. Normalized Chao1 diversity in multiple sclerosis patients fell significantly below that of controls. Five or six TRBV segments, TRBV5-6, TRBV5-1 and TRBV20-1 among them, were found more frequent in patients than controls.

Unique molecular identifiers were present in the TCR beta cDNA libraries. T cells, roughly 0.95 to 10 million of them, yielded about 500,000 cDNA molecules. MiXCR, run by TCRdb on the PCR reads, gives a single entry per CDR3 protein. There are 450,000 to 700,000 distinct CDR3 sequences in the sample; about 44% occur only once, and over 1.5% lies in the top ten. Notes on this clonotype: Its cognate antigen is unknown.

Germline values: CDR1 SGHRS, CDR2 YFSETQ. Losses at the gene ends were 1 base for V and 8 bases for J; bases not matched to a gene: 7. This CDR3 has 16 amino acids. Sequenced sample: blood. The chain joins TRBV5-1 to TRBJ2-4, with 12 bases that match TRBD2. The TCR was taken from a girl aged 5-17 years with multiple sclerosis. CDR3 protein: CASSLRLAGEGDIQYF. In DNA, the CDR3 is TGCGCCAGCAGCTTGCGACTAGCGGGAGAGGGGGACATTCAGTACTTC. The entire variable domain, with the rest obtained from reference TRBV5-1 and TRBJ2-4, is as follows: KAGVTQTPRYLIKTRGQQVTLSCSPISGHRSVSWYQQTPGQGLQFLFEYFSETQRNKGNFPGRFSGRQFSNSRSEMNVSTLELGDSALYLCASSLRLAGEGDIQYFGAGTRLSVL.